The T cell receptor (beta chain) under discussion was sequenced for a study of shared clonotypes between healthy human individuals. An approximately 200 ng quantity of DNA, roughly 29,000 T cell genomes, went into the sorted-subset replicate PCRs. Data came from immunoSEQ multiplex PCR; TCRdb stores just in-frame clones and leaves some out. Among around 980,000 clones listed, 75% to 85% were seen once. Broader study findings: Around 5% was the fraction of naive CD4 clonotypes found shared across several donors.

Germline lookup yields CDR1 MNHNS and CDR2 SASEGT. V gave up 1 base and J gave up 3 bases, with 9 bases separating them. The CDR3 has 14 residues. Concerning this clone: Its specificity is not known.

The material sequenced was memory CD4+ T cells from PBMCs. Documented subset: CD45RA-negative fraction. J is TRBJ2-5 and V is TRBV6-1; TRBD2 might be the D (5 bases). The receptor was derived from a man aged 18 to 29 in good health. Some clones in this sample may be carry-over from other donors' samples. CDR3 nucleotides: TGTGCCAGCAGTGAAGTGGACTTGAAAGAGACCCAGTACTTC. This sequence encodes CASSEVDLKETQYF.